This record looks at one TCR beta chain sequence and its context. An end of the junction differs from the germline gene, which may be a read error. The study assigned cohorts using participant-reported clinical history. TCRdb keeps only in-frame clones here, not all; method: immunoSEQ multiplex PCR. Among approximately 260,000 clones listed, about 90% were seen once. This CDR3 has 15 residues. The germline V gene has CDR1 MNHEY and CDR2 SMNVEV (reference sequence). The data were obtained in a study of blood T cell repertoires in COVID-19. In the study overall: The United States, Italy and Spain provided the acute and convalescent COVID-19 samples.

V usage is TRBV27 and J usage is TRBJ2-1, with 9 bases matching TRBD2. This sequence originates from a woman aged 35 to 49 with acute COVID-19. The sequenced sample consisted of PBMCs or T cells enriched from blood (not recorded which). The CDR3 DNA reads TGTGCCAGCACTTTAGCGGGAGAGGGGTACAATGAGCAGTTCTTC. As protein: CASTLAGEGYNEQFF.